This record covers a single T cell receptor (beta chain). This clone has only a few counts. Its antigen has not been determined. Per-nucleotide qualities are absent, and no much larger clonotype sits a single base away. TCRbeta CDR3 regions were amplified from genomic DNA by means of the immunoSEQ Assay, a bias-controlled multiplex PCR. In the authors' own workflow: The number of nucleated cells in each sample was estimated from the amplification of reference gene primers within the assay. Sequence reads were collapsed and filtered to measure the absolute abundance of every unique TCRbeta CDR3 rearrangement. For each sample, productive Simpson clonality was calculated as the square root of Simpson's diversity index across productive rearrangements. This immuneACCESS table, as held by TCRdb, lists in-frame sequences with V and J called but not all clones. Of the missing ones, under half trace to an unresolved V gene in checked studies; the others have no known cause. V and J calls and clone size come straight from that table; D and trimming were deduced from the DNA. Here the sample has approximately 400,000 clones; about four fifths occur a single time. The ten largest clonotypes hold approximately 4.7% of the sample.

These data belong to a study of blood T cell repertoires in COVID-19 (dated by TCRdb to between 2020 and 2021). Background on the whole study: Samples covering the acute and convalescent phases of COVID-19 were provided by collaborators in the United States, Italy and Spain. The samples were drawn from the first 160 participants of the ongoing ImmuneRACE study and from about 1,200 subjects provided by 6 global collaborators. A de-identified subject ID, COVID-19 status, age in years and sex were almost always included in the sample metadata. Where available, HLA class I and class II types were obtained from metadata supplied by the sample provider rather than from assay-based typing. The dataset comprised deeply sampled blood TCRbeta repertoires from subjects exposed to, actively infected with, or recovered from COVID-19. The material from the prospective study consisted of cDNA or gDNA derived from T cells, B-cell-depleted T cells, or PBMCs. The repertoires were released in a freely available public database meant as a resource for research on the immune response to SARS-CoV-2.

In the prospective study, participants were roughly 18 to 89 years old, resided in around 25 geographic areas of the United States, and were enrolled through a virtual design. In the prospective study, participants were assigned to cohorts based on the clinical history participants reported in a screening survey and a study questionnaire. Recovered participants in ImmuneRACE Cohort 3 were defined by two consecutive negative NP/OP PCR tests, clearance by a healthcare professional, or resolution of symptoms. Each participant in the prospective study had whole blood, serum and a nasopharyngeal or oropharyngeal swab collected by mobile phlebotomists. Additional blood draws and questionnaires over an approximately 2-month period could optionally be provided by prospective study participants. Blood samples from the prospective study were shipped frozen or at room temperature prior to DNA extraction.

Summary of the overall study and its limitations: The quantity of clinical and demographic metadata differed by source and by participant and was supplied without curation.

Clipping removes 5 bases from V and 0 bases from J, with 3 as the unmatched junction base count. From its cysteine to its phenylalanine, the CDR3 spans 14 amino acids. Only CDR3 DNA is held: 42 bases, read in frame from base 1. CDR1 SGHVS and CDR2 FNYEAQ are derived from the germline V gene. Here the chain combines TRBV7-6 and TRBJ1-1, and 7 junctional nucleotides match TRBD1. Sequencing was performed on PBMCs or T cells enriched from blood (not recorded which). This TCR derives from a woman between 45 and 60 years old who had recovered from COVID-19. This receptor carries the CDR3 CASSPGTVNTEAFF. The DNA sequence follows: TGTGCCAGCAGCCCGGGGACAGTGAACACTGAAGCTTTCTTT.